This T cell receptor beta chain derives from a study of cytomegalovirus exposure and HLA in healthy donors. Both 60 Vbeta primers and 13 Jbeta primers went into the PCR. Clones were read by immunoSEQ multiplex PCR, and TCRdb kept only the in-frame ones, dropping some. The sample shows 30,000 to 40,000 clones, around 82% of them seen only once. The donors (healthy individuals) were bone marrow donors. The receptor was derived from a young woman in good health and CMV-seropositive. Sequenced sample: PBMCs.

The CDR3 nucleotides read TGTGCCTGGAGGACAGGGGGCATCTATGGCTACACCTTC. Protein sequence: CAWRTGGIYGYTF. The rearrangement joins TRBV30 to TRBJ1-2; 10 bases match TRBD1. V trimming: 3 bases; J trimming: 4 bases; junction bases outside the gene matches: 2. The length of the CDR3 is 13 residues. Germline lookup yields CDR1 GTSNPN and CDR2 SVGIG (reference sequence).